The 24 T cell receptor beta chains listed next were all sequenced from one sample in a study of cytomegalovirus exposure and HLA in healthy donors (dated by TCRdb to between 2016 and 2019). The library was built by means of the immunoSEQ multiplex PCR assay. For the multiplex PCR, a mixture combining 60 forward primers for TCR Vbeta segments and 13 reverse primers for TCR Jbeta segments was used. The table comes from immuneACCESS by way of TCRdb, which keeps in-frame sequences with V and J called. Part of the clones is missing from these tables; in studies checked, under half for an unresolved V gene and the rest for unknown reasons. This sample has 140,000 to 150,000 clones in its table, and around 57% of those were observed once. The ten largest clonotypes hold around 1.9% of the sample. Sequenced material: PBMCs. The receptor source for this set is a male donor in good health and CMV-seronegative.

The genes are TRBV13 and TRBJ2-1; possible D gene TRBD2, 6 bases. The germline V gene has CDR1 PRHDT and CDR2 FYEKMQ (reference sequence). The CDR3 has 12 amino acids. The germline V and J ends were trimmed by 4 bases and 14 bases, with 15 bases remaining between them. This CDR3 is CASSSYGGKEFF. CDR3 nucleotide sequence: TGTGCCAGCAGCTCCTACGGAGGGAAGGAGTTCTTC.

This rearrangement joins TRBV18 to TRBJ2-7, with TRBD1 matching 8 bases. Losses at the gene ends were 0 bases for V and 6 bases for J; bases not matched to a gene: 7. Germline-derived CDR1 and CDR2 are KGHSH and LQKENI. The CDR3 contains 15 residues. CDR3 sequence: CASSPPRTGPGEQYF. The CDR3 coding sequence is TGTGCCAGCTCACCACCTAGGACAGGGCCAGGCGAGCAGTACTTC.

The rearrangement links TRBV6-1 to TRBJ1-1; D may be TRBD1 (5 bases). Germline V gene data show CDR1 as MNHNS and CDR2 as SASEGT. Deletions cut 7 bases from V and 7 bases from J, with 10 bases between. This CDR3 spans 11 amino acids. CDR3 DNA sequence: TGTGCCAGCATTCATCAGGGTGAAGCTTTCTTT. It translates to CASIHQGEAFF.

The J gene is TRBJ2-5, the V gene TRBV19; 7 bases map to TRBD2. The V and J ends lost 5 bases and 1 base, in that order; junction bases with no gene match: 1. CDR1 LNHDA and CDR2 SQIVND come from the germline V gene (reference sequence). The CDR3 totals 13 residues. CDR3 loop: CASSLAVQETQYF. The CDR3 coding sequence is TGTGCCAGTAGTCTAGCGGTCCAAGAGACCCAGTACTTC.

V is TRBV5-8 and J is TRBJ1-5, with TRBD1 identical over 9 bases. This CDR3 spans 16 amino acids. After removal of 4 bases from V and 4 bases from J, the junction contained 9 bases not matched to a gene. Looked up from germline, CDR1 is SGHTS and CDR2 is YDEGEE. This CDR3 reads CASSPNPGQGNQPQHF. In DNA form, the CDR3 reads TGTGCCAGCAGCCCAAACCCGGGACAGGGAAATCAGCCCCAGCATTTT.

This clone has just one count. The chain combines TRBV5-6 with TRBJ1-6; tentative D call: TRBD1 (6 bases). CDR1 and CDR2 from the germline V gene are SGHDT and YYEEEE. The CDR3 loop spans 17 amino acids. Trimming pared 2 bases from V and 7 bases from J, leaving 19 bases between. CDR3 coding DNA: TGTGCCAGCAGCTTTGGGGGCACAACTTTCCTCAATTCACCCCTCCACTTT. As protein: CASSFGGTTFLNSPLHF. Combining the CDR3 with reference TRBV5-6 and TRBJ1-6 gives the whole variable domain DAGVTQSPTHLIKTRGQQVTLRCSPKSGHDTVSWYQQALGQGPQFIFQYYEEEERQRGNFPDRFSGHQFPNYSSELNVNALLLGDSALYLCASSFGGTTFLNSPLHFGNGTRLTVT.

In this sample, this clone turned up a few times. The chain uses TRBV9 and TRBJ2-1, with D maybe TRBD2 (5 bases). The CDR3 has 13 amino acids. V was trimmed by 0 bases and J by 6 bases, leaving 7 bases between them. The germline V gene encodes CDR1 SGDLS and CDR2 YYNGEE. The CDR3 region has the DNA TGTGCCAGCAGCGTAGCTAGCACCAATGAGCAGTTCTTC. Translating it yields CASSVASTNEQFF.

V gene TRBV18 combines with J gene TRBJ1-3; D is uncertain. Germline-derived CDR1 and CDR2 are KGHSH and LQKENI. This CDR3 has 15 residues. V gave up 3 bases and J gave up 0 bases, with 9 bases separating them. CDR3 region: CASSPLPRSGNTIYF. CDR3 bases: TGTGCCAGCTCACCTCTCCCCCGCTCTGGAAACACCATATATTTT.

The chain has TRBV27 and TRBJ2-1, with 13 bases identical to TRBD2. CDR3 length: 17 amino acids. Germline CDR1 and CDR2: MNHEY and SMNVEV (reference sequence). After removal of 5 bases from V and 6 bases from J, the junction contained 10 bases not matched to a gene. This CDR3 reads CASSPGLAGALFNEQFF. The CDR3 DNA reads as TGTGCCAGCAGTCCTGGACTAGCGGGGGCCCTTTTCAATGAGCAGTTCTTC.

The rearrangement joins TRBV9 to TRBJ2-6; D is possibly TRBD2 (5 bases). Trimming stripped 3 bases from V and 0 bases from J, with 13 bases between. CDR1 and CDR2 (germline): SGDLS, YYNGEE. The CDR3 contains 17 residues. The CDR3 spells CASSGTGRASGANVLTF. The CDR3, as DNA: TGTGCCAGCAGCGGGACTGGACGGGCCTCTGGGGCCAACGTCCTGACTTTC.

This chain connects TRBV9 to TRBJ1-3, with D possibly matching TRBD1 (5 bases). The CDR3 covers 14 residues. V was pared by 1 base and J by 4 bases, with 9 bases between. CDR1 is SGDLS and CDR2 is YYNGEE in the germline V gene. The CDR3 region is CASSVQGYGNTIYF. The CDR3 region has the DNA TGTGCCAGCAGCGTACAGGGTTACGGAAACACCATATATTTT.

The chain uses TRBV5-1 and TRBJ1-1; 7 nucleotides agree with TRBD1. V was pared by 3 bases and J by 0 bases, with 8 bases of the junction left unmatched. CDR1 is SGHRS, CDR2 YFSETQ, per germline. There are 16 residues in the CDR3. The CDR3 sequence: CASSYTTGRMNTEAFF. The CDR3, as DNA: TGCGCCAGCAGCTACACGACAGGGCGGATGAACACTGAAGCTTTCTTT.

This chain connects TRBV11-2 to TRBJ2-3; the match to TRBD2 covers 8 bases. Trimming removed 0 bases from V and 7 bases from J; junction bases left unmatched: 9. CDR1 is SGHAT and CDR2 is FQNNGV in the germline V gene. This CDR3 contains 16 residues. The CDR3 loop reads CASSLDGVAGIHTQYF. In nucleotides, the CDR3 is TGTGCCAGCAGCTTAGATGGGGTAGCGGGGATACATACGCAGTATTTT.

CDR3 protein: CASSLEGLGAGKLFF. The CDR3 nucleotides read TGTGCCAGCAGCTTGGAGGGTCTGGGGGCTGGAAAACTGTTTTTT. The V call is TRBV5-6, the J call TRBJ1-4, with D perhaps TRBD1 (6 bases). This CDR3 has 15 residues. CDR1 and CDR2 from the germline V gene are SGHDT and YYEEEE. Trimming stripped 0 bases from V and 10 bases from J, with 16 bases between.

This chain joins TRBV4-3 and TRBJ2-6; 7 nucleotides match TRBD2. The germline V gene has CDR1 LGHNA and CDR2 YSLEER. J was trimmed by 2 bases and V by 1 base; bases with no gene match: 11. The CDR3 has 19 residues. The chain's CDR3 is CASSQGGISGAPGANVLTF. The CDR3 DNA is TGCGCCAGCAGCCAAGGGGGGATCAGCGGGGCTCCTGGGGCCAACGTCCTGACTTTC.

This clone appeared once. V and J are TRBV7-9 and TRBJ1-1; 10 bases line up with TRBD1. V dropped 3 bases and J dropped 1; count of bases not matched to a gene: 8. Per germline, CDR1 SEHNR and CDR2 FQNEAQ (reference sequence). This CDR3 has 17 residues. Written as DNA, the CDR3 is TGTGCCAGCAGCTTGTACGGACAGGGGGGTGGGAACACTGAAGCTTTCTTT. It is translated as CASSLYGQGGGNTEAFF.

The J gene is TRBJ1-2, the V gene TRBV6-5, with no clear D. Trimming pared 2 bases from V and 2 bases from J, leaving 6 bases between. The CDR3 runs 13 residues. CDR1 MNHEY and CDR2 SVGAGI come from the germline V gene. The chain's CDR3 is CASSYSKNYGYTF. The DNA of the CDR3 is TGTGCCAGCAGTTACAGCAAAAACTATGGCTACACCTTC.

This chain connects TRBV9 to TRBJ2-1; the match to TRBD2 covers 9 bases. Germline V gene sequence: CDR1 SGDLS, CDR2 YYNGEE. The CDR3 sequence is 15 residues long. V dropped 0 bases and J dropped 6; count of bases not matched to a gene: 4. The CDR3 DNA reads as TGTGCCAGCAGCGTAGTGGCGGGGGGGCTCAATGAGCAGTTCTTC. Translation gives CASSVVAGGLNEQFF. The full variable domain, with the rest looked up from reference TRBV9 and TRBJ2-1, is DSGVTQTPKHLITATGQRVTLRCSPRSGDLSVYWYQQSLDQGLQFLIQYYNGEERAKGNILERFSAQQFPDLHSELNLSSLELGDSALYFCASSVVAGGLNEQFFGPGTRLTVL.

The chain recombines TRBV5-5 with TRBJ1-2; D is uncertain. Trimming left V 3 bases short and J 4 bases short, with 13 bases between. Germline CDR1 SGHKS, CDR2 YYEKEE (reference sequence). The CDR3 length is 14 residues. The CDR3 sequence is CASSSGPRGYGYTF. As DNA, the CDR3 is TGTGCCAGCAGCTCAGGACCCCGGGGCTATGGCTACACCTTC.

This chain uses TRBV6-1 with TRBJ2-2, with 7 nucleotides matching TRBD2. V was clipped by 6 bases and J by 6 bases; unmatched bases: 7. The CDR3 covers 14 residues. Germline V gene sequence: CDR1 MNHNS, CDR2 SASEGT. In DNA form, the CDR3 reads TGTGCCAGCAGGAAGACTAGCCGAGCCGGGGAGCTGTTTTTT. Translated: CASRKTSRAGELFF.

The V gene is TRBV6-5, the J gene TRBJ1-1; D is unresolved. Germline CDR1 and CDR2: MNHEY and SVGAGI. Trimming shortened V by 0 bases and J by 5 bases, and 13 bases separated the two germline ends. The CDR3 is made up of 15 amino acids. The CDR3 DNA sequence: TGTGCCAGCAGTTACTCGAGACTTATTGGGACTGAAGCTTTCTTT. Translation gives CASSYSRLIGTEAFF.

This clone was detected only a few times. This chain uses TRBV18 with TRBJ2-1; 10 bases align to TRBD2. The germline CDR1 and CDR2 sequences are KGHSH and LQKENI. The CDR3 is made up of 16 amino acids. The J segment lost 6 bases and the V segment lost 0 bases, leaving 5 bases of the junction unmatched. The chain's CDR3 is CASSPPSGGAANEQFF. CDR3 bases: TGTGCCAGCTCACCACCGAGCGGGGGGGCGGCCAATGAGCAGTTCTTC.

The chain uses TRBV5-4 and TRBJ2-5, with D tentatively TRBD1 (6 bases). CDR1 is SGHNT and CDR2 is YYREEE in the germline V gene (reference sequence). Trimming removed 1 base at V and 5 bases at J, with 15 bases between. CDR3 length: 15 amino acids. CDR3 region: CASSLSLGRGETQYF. In nucleotides, the CDR3 is TGTGCCAGCAGCTTGTCCCTCGGTAGGGGGGAGACCCAGTACTTC.

The chain joins TRBV15 to TRBJ1-5; possibly TRBD1 for D (5 bases). The CDR3 runs to 16 residues. CDR1 is LNHNV, CDR2 YYDKDF, per germline (reference sequence). V was pared by 3 bases and J by 11 bases, with 23 bases between. The CDR3 sequence is CATSRRQGLRLGSQHF. In DNA form, the CDR3 reads TGTGCCACCAGCAGGCGGCAGGGCCTCCGGCTTGGGTCCCAGCATTTT.